This TCR beta chain came from a study of T cell responses to AZD1222 COVID-19 vaccine. Concerning this clone: The target antigen is unknown.

Study-level points and caveats: The donors showed a predominance of white British ancestry and of females, with possible underestimation of clonal diversity. Spike-specific TCR breadth and depth rose after two AZD1222 doses.

Here immunoSEQ multiplex PCR was the method, and the copy in TCRdb shows in-frame clones only, minus some. This sample carries about 140,000 clones, 75% to 90% of them seen once, and the ten largest clones take roughly 1.7%. Germline-derived CDR1 and CDR2 are KGHDR and SFDVKD. This CDR3 has 13 residues. V lost 9 bases to trimming and J lost 3 bases, with 11 bases between them. The source material was peripheral blood, sampled on day 0 of AZD1222 vaccination. This sequence was found in an adult in good health. The gene calls are TRBV24-1 and TRBJ1-5; perhaps TRBD1 as D (6 bases). CDR3 loop: CATQGGANQPQHF. CDR3 sequence (DNA): TGTGCCACCCAAGGGGGGGCCAATCAGCCCCAGCATTTT.